This T cell receptor beta chain was sequenced during a study of CD8 T cells in Susac syndrome. The CDR3 consists of 18 residues. The ends lost 3 bases at V and 5 bases at J; junction bases unmatched: 12. With random hexamers, roughly 0.5 to 1 ug RNA was reverse transcribed. Across 54 Vbeta and 13 Jbeta, TCR beta CDR3 was amplified with immunoSEQ multiplex PCR. TCRdb processed the immunoSEQ multiplex PCR reads anew with MiXCR; each CDR3 protein has one entry. The sample has 130,000 or so distinct CDR3 sequences, approximately 96% seen once. Study-wide points: CD4+ T cell repertoires in Susac syndrome exhibited no evidence of clonal expansion.

Comment on this clonotype: Its cognate antigen is unknown.

CD8+ and CD4+ T cells from blood underwent TCR beta sequencing. The sample comprised CD4+ T cells from PBMCs. The clonotype comes from a human donor with Susac syndrome. The chain carries TRBV12-3 or TRBV12-4 and TRBJ2-1; 11 bases agree with TRBD2. The CDR3 DNA follows: TGTGCCAGCAGTTTCGAGGCTGTTAGCGGGAGGGCTGACAATGAGCAGTTCTTC. Its translation: CASSFEAVSGRADNEQFF.